The clone carrying this TCR beta chain was found many times. Its antigen is as yet unknown. At one of its ends the junction is not consistent with the germline gene, which may arise from a read error. The entry originates in a study of T cells in Graves' hyperthyroidism and ophthalmopathy. Germline V gives CDR1 SNHLY, CDR2 FYNNEI. CDR3 size: 10 residues. Those patients with uncontrolled infection, other autoimmune disease, pregnancy or lactation were excluded. Out of roughly 10 ml of fresh peripheral blood came the PBMCs. Points from the study as a whole: Blood also showed most of the thyroid clonotypes that were expanded above 0.001.

Amplified TCR beta CDR3 regions came from RNA transcripts. A first-round RT-PCR of the TCR CDR3 used the HTBI primer set. TCRdb reprocessed the multiplex PCR reads with MiXCR, giving one entry per CDR3 protein. The sample lists roughly 710,000 distinct CDR3 sequences, roughly a third seen once, with around 30% in the top ten. The sequence was obtained from a woman between 40 and 55 years old with Graves' hyperthyroidism. The chain joins TRBV2 to TRBJ1-6, with D unclear. Input material: blood. The CDR3 loop reads CASSVERVLF. CDR3 sequence (DNA): TGTGCCAGCAGTGTCGAACGGGTATTGTTT.